These T cell receptor beta chains were read from a single sample in a study of CD8 T cells in Susac syndrome. Each CDR3 protein is one row after TCRdb ran MiXCR on the immunoSEQ multiplex PCR reads. Of roughly 400,000 distinct CDR3 sequences in the sample, around 85% were seen once. The sample was CD8+ T cells from PBMCs. The receptor source for this set is a human donor with multiple sclerosis. CDR3s include the opening cysteine and the closing phenylalanine or tryptophan.

V gene | CDR3 length | CDR3 protein
TRBV27 | 16 | CASSAGQSVFFGTQYF
TRBV19 | 16 | CASSIDWDTSYTEAFF
TRBV29-1 | 15 | CSVEETGGDHNEQFF
TRBV19 | 16 | CASSIKGRVKAGELFF
TRBV19 | 14 | CASSIEGGADEQFF
TRBV19 | 14 | CASHGLAGLDTQYF
TRBV9 | 15 | CASSVASGASDGYTF
TRBV7-2 | 12 | CASSLGVRGYTF
TRBV7-9 | 15 | CASSLDRTGDTEAFF
TRBV4-1 | 14 | CASSQIQADNEQFF
TRBV12-3/TRBV12-4 | 11 | CASGIDEKLFF
TRBV20-1 | 14 | CSASLQGGANTIYF
TRBV4-1 | 15 | CASSLHDTRNYGYTF
TRBV29-1 | 11 | CSVNGGGGYTF
TRBV10-3 | 13 | CAISPGQLYEQYF
TRBV6-1 | 13 | CASSELVTGELFF
TRBV19 | 19 | CASSPLIGTKTHSYNEQFF
TRBV7-9 | 17 | CASSIGLAGVITGELFF
TRBV5-6 | 16 | CASSLAASGRSTEQYF
TRBV3-1 | 16 | CASSPTGTGYYHEQFF
TRBV5-1 | 14 | CASSLEAGGPEQYF
TRBV10-1 | 13 | CASSEGPPTEAFF
TRBV27 | 15 | CASSLAGSNTGELFF
TRBV7-6 | 14 | CASSLGAGVQPQHF